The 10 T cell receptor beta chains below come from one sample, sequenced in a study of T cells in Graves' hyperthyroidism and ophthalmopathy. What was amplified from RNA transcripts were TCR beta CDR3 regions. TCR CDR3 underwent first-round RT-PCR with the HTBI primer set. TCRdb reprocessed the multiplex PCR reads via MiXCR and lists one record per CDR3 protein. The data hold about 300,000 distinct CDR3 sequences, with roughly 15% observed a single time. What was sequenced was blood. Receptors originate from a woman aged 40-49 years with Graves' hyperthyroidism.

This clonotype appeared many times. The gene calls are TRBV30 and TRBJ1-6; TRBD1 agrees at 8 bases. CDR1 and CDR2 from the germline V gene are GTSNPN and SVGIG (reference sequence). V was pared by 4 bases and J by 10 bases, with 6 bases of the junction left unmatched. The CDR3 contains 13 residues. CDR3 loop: CAWMTGEDSPLHF. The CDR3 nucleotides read TGTGCCTGGATGACAGGGGAGGACTCACCCCTCCACTTT.

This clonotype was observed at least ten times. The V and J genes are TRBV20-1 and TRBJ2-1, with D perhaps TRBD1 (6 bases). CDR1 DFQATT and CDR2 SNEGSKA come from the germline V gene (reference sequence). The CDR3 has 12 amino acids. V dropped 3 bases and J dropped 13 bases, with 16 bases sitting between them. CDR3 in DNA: TGCAGTGCTAGGGCTCAGGGGCGCGGTCAGTTCTTC. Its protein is CSARAQGRGQFF.

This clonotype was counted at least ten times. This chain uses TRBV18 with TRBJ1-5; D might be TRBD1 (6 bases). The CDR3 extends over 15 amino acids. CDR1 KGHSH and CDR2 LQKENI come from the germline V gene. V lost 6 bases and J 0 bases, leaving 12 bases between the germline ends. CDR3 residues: CASSPDRLSNQPQHF. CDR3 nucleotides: TGTGCCAGCTCCCCGGACAGACTTAGCAATCAGCCCCAGCATTTT.

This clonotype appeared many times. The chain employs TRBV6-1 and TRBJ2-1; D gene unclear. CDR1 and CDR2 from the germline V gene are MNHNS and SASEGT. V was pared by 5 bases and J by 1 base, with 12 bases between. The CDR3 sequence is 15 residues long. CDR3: CASSTPSGSYNEQFF. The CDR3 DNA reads TGTGCCAGCAGTACGCCTTCAGGATCCTACAATGAGCAGTTCTTC.

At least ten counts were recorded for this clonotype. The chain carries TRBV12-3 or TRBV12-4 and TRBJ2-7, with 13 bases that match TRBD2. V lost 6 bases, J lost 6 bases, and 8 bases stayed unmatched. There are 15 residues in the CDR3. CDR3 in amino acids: CASRATSGRDTEQYF. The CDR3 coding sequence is TGTGCCAGCAGGGCCACTAGCGGGAGGGATACCGAGCAGTACTTC.

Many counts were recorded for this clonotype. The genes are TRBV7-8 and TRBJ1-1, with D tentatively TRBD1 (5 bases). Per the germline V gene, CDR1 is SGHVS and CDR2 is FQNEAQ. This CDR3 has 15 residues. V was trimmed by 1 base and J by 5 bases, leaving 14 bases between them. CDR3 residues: CASSLVGSGITEAFF. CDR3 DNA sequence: TGTGCCAGCAGCTTAGTCGGTTCAGGGATTACTGAAGCTTTCTTT.

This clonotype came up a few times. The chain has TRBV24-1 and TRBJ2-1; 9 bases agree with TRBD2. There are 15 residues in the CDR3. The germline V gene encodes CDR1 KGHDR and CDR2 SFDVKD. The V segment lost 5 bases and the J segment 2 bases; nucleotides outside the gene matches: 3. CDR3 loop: CATSARGRAYNEQFF. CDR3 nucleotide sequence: TGTGCCACCAGTGCGCGCGGGAGGGCCTACAATGAGCAGTTCTTC.

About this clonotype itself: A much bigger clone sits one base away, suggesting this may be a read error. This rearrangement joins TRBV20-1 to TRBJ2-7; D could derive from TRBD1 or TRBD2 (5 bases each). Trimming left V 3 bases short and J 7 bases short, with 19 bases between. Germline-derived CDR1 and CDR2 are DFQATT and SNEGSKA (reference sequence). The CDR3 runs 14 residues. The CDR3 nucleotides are TGCAGTGCTAGCCTACTAGGGGTGGGGGATGAGCAGTACTTC. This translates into CSASLLGVGDEQYF.

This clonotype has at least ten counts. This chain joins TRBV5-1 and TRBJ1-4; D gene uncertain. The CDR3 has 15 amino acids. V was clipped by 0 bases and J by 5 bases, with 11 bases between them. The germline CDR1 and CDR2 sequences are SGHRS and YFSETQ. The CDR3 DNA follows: TGCGCCAGCAGCTTGGGCGGAGGTGGGAATGAAAAACTGTTTTTT. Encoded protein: CASSLGGGGNEKLFF.

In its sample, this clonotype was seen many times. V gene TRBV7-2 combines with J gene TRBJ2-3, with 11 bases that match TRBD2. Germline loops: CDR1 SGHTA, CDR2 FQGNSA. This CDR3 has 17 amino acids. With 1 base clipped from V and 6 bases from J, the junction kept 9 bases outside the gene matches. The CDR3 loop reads CASSLDGSGRAVDTQYF. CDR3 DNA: TGTGCCAGCAGCTTAGATGGTAGCGGGAGGGCGGTCGATACGCAGTATTTT.